The 17 T cell receptor beta chains listed next were all sequenced from one sample in a study of blood T cell repertoires in COVID-19. The protocol was immunoSEQ multiplex PCR, while the TCRdb copy is restricted to in-frame clones and leaves out a portion. The sample carries 200,000 to 250,000 clones, over 75% recorded once. Sequenced material: PBMCs or T cells enriched from blood (not recorded which). Source of these receptors: a woman between 40 and 50 years old with acute COVID-19.

The V call is TRBV18, the J call TRBJ1-5, with TRBD1 identical over 10 bases. With V trimmed by 6 bases and J by 6 bases, 8 bases remained unmatched. Germline V gene sequence: CDR1 KGHSH, CDR2 LQKENI. The CDR3 consists of 15 residues. The CDR3 DNA reads TGTGCCAGCTCCCCCGGGACAGGGGCTGCTCAGCCCCAGCATTTT. This sequence encodes CASSPGTGAAQPQHF.

The CDR3 nucleotides are TGCGCCAGCAGCCTCCTAGCGGGAGTGGCCGGGGAGCTGTTTTTT. This encodes CASSLLAGVAGELFF. This sequence joins TRBV4-3 and TRBJ2-2, with 10 nucleotides matching TRBD2. This CDR3 has 15 amino acids. The junction had 5 bases not matched to a gene; V was cut back by 4 bases and J by 6 bases. CDR1 LGHNA and CDR2 YSLEER come from the germline V gene.

CDR3 sequence: CASSLLEFTGAYSNQPQHF. Written as DNA, the CDR3 is TGTGCCAGCAGTTTACTTGAGTTCACAGGGGCTTATAGCAATCAGCCCCAGCATTTT. This chain joins TRBV28 and TRBJ1-5, with 7 bases matching TRBD1. Germline trimming cut 2 bases from V and 0 bases from J; bases unmatched to any gene: 13. The CDR3 covers 19 residues. Germline CDR1 is MDHEN and CDR2 is SYDVKM.

The V gene is TRBV5-5, the J gene TRBJ2-1; D perhaps matches TRBD1 (6 bases). The CDR3 runs to 12 residues. Trimming stripped 3 bases from V and 15 bases from J, with 16 bases between. Germline CDR1 and CDR2: SGHKS and YYEKEE (reference sequence). CDR3 sequence reads: CASSSTGWFAFF. CDR3 DNA sequence: TGTGCCAGCAGCTCCACAGGGTGGTTCGCGTTCTTC.

J is TRBJ2-5 and V is TRBV14; 8 bases match TRBD1. The CDR3 contains 15 residues. J was trimmed by 3 bases and V by 3 bases; bases with no gene match: 6. Germline CDR1 reads SGHDN; CDR2 reads FVKESK. CDR3 sequence (DNA): TGTGCCAGCAGCCATGGACAGGGTAGAGAAGAGACCCAGTACTTC. Amino acids: CASSHGQGREETQYF.

The genes are TRBV28 and TRBJ1-4, with D possibly being TRBD1 (5 bases). Per the germline V gene, CDR1 is MDHEN and CDR2 is SYDVKM. This CDR3 is 14 amino acids long. Trimming stripped 7 bases from V and 10 bases from J, with 19 bases between. The DNA for the CDR3 is TGTGCCAGCACCTCAGGGCCACAGGAAGCAAAACTGTTTTTT. Translated: CASTSGPQEAKLFF.

The chain has TRBV7-9 and TRBJ1-1, with D unresolved. Trimming left V 3 bases short and J 1 base short, with 9 bases between. The CDR3 is 14 amino acids. Germline V CDR1 and CDR2: SEHNR, FQNEAQ (reference sequence). The CDR3 region has the DNA TGTGCCAGCAGCTTTATTGGGCAGAACACTGAAGCTTTCTTT. It encodes CASSFIGQNTEAFF. The full variable domain, completed using reference TRBV7-9 and TRBJ1-1, is DTGVSQNPRHKITKRGQNVTFRCDPISEHNRLYWYRQTLGQGPEFLTYFQNEAQLEKSRLLSDRFSAERPKGSFSTLEIQRTEQGDSAMYLCASSFIGQNTEAFFGQGTRLTVV.

This clone was seen only once. The J gene is TRBJ2-5, the V gene TRBV7-6; D gene unclear. Trimming took 2 bases from V and 1 from J, leaving 11 bases between them. The CDR3 extends over 15 amino acids. From germline, CDR1 is SGHVS and CDR2 FNYEAQ. The CDR3 bases are TGTGCCAGCAGCTTATATCGTAAAGCCCAAGAGACCCAGTACTTC. This encodes CASSLYRKAQETQYF.

The table lists this clone with a few counts. V is TRBV27 and J is TRBJ1-1; D gene uncertain. Trimming left V 5 bases short and J 10 bases short, with 20 bases between. Germline loops: CDR1 MNHEY, CDR2 SMNVEV (reference sequence). The CDR3 runs to 14 residues. The CDR3 DNA is TGTGCCAGCAGTCCCCAACTGGCCCTTGGAGGAGCTTTCTTT. This translates into CASSPQLALGGAFF.

The gene calls are TRBV5-4 and TRBJ1-4; TRBD1 might be the D (6 bases). The CDR3 is made up of 16 amino acids. CDR1 and CDR2 from the germline V gene are SGHNT and YYREEE (reference sequence). Between the trimmed V and J ends, which lost 4 bases and 3 bases, there was a span of 16 bases. DNA of the CDR3: TGTGCCAGCAGCGGGGAACCGGGACAAGCTAATGAAAAACTGTTTTTT. It specifies CASSGEPGQANEKLFF.

The J gene is TRBJ2-2, the V gene TRBV9; 12 bases agree with TRBD2. Trimming at V came to 0 bases and at J to 5 bases, leaving 2 bases not matched to a gene. The length of the CDR3 is 16 residues. Germline V gene lookup returns CDR1 SGDLS and CDR2 YYNGEE. The CDR3, as DNA: TGTGCCAGCAGCGTAGGCCTAGCGGGAGGGACCGGGGAGCTGTTTTTT. Translated: CASSVGLAGGTGELFF.

This clone was recorded only once. This chain joins TRBV11-2 and TRBJ1-1; 10 nucleotides match TRBD1. In germline, CDR1 is SGHAT, CDR2 FQNNGV. The length of the CDR3 is 15 residues. Losses at the gene ends were 5 bases for V and 1 base for J; bases not matched to a gene: 4. CDR3 protein: CASSAGQGGNTEAFF. CDR3 DNA sequence: TGTGCCAGCAGCGCCGGACAGGGGGGGAACACTGAAGCTTTCTTT.

The chain has TRBV7-2 and TRBJ1-4, with D unresolved. The CDR3 spans 15 residues. Germline lookup yields CDR1 SGHTA and CDR2 FQGNSA. Trimming removed 5 bases from V and 6 bases from J, with 16 bases in between. CDR3 nucleotide sequence: TGTGCCAGCAGCCAAGAGGCCCAGCTTTATGAAAAACTGTTTTTT. Amino acids: CASSQEAQLYEKLFF.

The chain has TRBV30 and TRBJ2-7, with 8 bases fitting TRBD1. The ends lost 3 bases at V and 2 bases at J; junction bases unmatched: 6. There are 14 residues in the CDR3. Germline CDR1 GTSNPN, CDR2 SVGIG (reference sequence). This chain's CDR3 is CAWSPGQGPYEQYF. The DNA of the CDR3 is TGTGCCTGGAGCCCCGGACAGGGACCCTACGAGCAGTACTTC.

V is TRBV2 and J is TRBJ2-7; D may be TRBD1 (6 bases). V lost 8 bases and J 6 bases, leaving 20 bases between the germline ends. CDR3 length equals 14 residues. Germline assignment: CDR1 SNHLY and CDR2 FYNNEI. CDR3 loop: CASLIDAGGSEQYF. In DNA form, the CDR3 reads TGTGCCAGCCTAATCGACGCTGGGGGCTCCGAGCAGTACTTC.

The rearrangement uses TRBV11-1 and TRBJ2-7, with D perhaps TRBD1 (6 bases). V lost 5 bases, J lost 3 bases, and 17 bases lay in between. Germline CDR1 SGHAT, CDR2 FQDESV (reference sequence). The CDR3 is 15 residues long. This chain's CDR3 is CASSLGTTGYYEQYF. The CDR3 bases are TGTGCCAGCAGCCTAGGGACAACCGGGTACTACGAGCAGTACTTC.

The chain uses TRBV6-5 and TRBJ2-7, with 8 nucleotides matching TRBD1. Germline loops: CDR1 MNHEY, CDR2 SVGAGI. V lost 2 bases to trimming and J lost 5 bases; unmatched junction nucleotides: 11. This CDR3 region has 16 residues. CDR3 region: CASSYLWAGGKNEQYF. CDR3 bases: TGTGCCAGCAGTTACCTTTGGGCAGGGGGCAAGAACGAGCAGTACTTC.